The present entry profiles one T cell receptor beta chain with its context. Assay: immunoSEQ multiplex PCR; the TCRdb copy retains only in-frame clones and omits some. The sample lists about 320,000 clones, around 90% seen once, with roughly 2.6% in the top ten. Individuals drawn from approximately 26 US areas were roughly 18 to 100 years old. Each participant's cohort was designated according to participant-reported clinical history. Cohort 3 donors were reported recovered after two negative PCRs, clearance, or symptom resolution. CDR3 size: 13 residues. Between the trimmed V and J ends, which lost 3 bases and 3 bases, there was a span of 8 bases. This sample stems from a study of blood T cell repertoires in COVID-19.

This sequence was found in a man aged 55-75 years who had recovered from COVID-19. The chain recombines TRBV12-3 or TRBV12-4 with TRBJ1-1, with no clear D. The sequencing input was PBMCs or T cells enriched from blood (not recorded which). The CDR3 loop is CASSFREHTEAFF. The CDR3 DNA follows: TGTGCCAGCAGTTTCCGTGAGCACACTGAAGCTTTCTTT.